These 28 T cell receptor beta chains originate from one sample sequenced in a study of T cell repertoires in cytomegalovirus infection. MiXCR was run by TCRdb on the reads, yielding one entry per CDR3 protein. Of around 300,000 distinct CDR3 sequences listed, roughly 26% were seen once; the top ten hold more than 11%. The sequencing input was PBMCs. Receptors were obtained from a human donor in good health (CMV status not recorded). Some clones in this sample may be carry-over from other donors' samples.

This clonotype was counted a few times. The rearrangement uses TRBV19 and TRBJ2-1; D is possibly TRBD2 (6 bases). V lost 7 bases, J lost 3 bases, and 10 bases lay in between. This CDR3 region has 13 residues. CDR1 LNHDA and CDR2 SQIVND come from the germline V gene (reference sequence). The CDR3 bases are TGTGCCAGTACCACTAGCATCTACAATGAGCAGTTCTTC. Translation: CASTTSIYNEQFF.

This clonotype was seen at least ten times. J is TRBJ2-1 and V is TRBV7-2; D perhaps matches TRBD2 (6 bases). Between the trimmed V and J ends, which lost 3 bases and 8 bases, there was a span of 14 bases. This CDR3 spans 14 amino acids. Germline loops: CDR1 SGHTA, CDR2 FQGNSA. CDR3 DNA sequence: TGTGCCAGCAGCTTCCTAGGGCGGGAAGATGAGCAGTTCTTC. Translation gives CASSFLGREDEQFF.

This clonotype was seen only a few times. The CDR3 sequence: CASSVRDRDYNEQFF. CDR3 nucleotide sequence: TGTGCCAGCAGCGTCCGGGACAGGGATTACAATGAGCAGTTCTTC. The chain combines TRBV7-2 with TRBJ2-1, with 9 nucleotides matching TRBD1. CDR1 is SGHTA and CDR2 is FQGNSA in the germline V gene. CDR3 length equals 15 residues. The V segment lost 5 bases and the J segment 4 bases; nucleotides outside the gene matches: 6.

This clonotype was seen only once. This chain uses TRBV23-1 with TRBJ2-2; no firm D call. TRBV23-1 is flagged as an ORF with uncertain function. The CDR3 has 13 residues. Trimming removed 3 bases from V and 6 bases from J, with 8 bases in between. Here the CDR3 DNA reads TGCGCCAGCAGTCATTCCGTGGCCGGGGAGCTGTTTTTT. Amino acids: CASSHSVAGELFF.

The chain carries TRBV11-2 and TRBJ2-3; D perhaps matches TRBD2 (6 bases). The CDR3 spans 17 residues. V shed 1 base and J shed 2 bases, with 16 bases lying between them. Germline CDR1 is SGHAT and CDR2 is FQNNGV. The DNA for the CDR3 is TGTGCCAGCAGCTTAGTTATTACTAGCAGACCCACAGATACGCAGTATTTT. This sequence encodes CASSLVITSRPTDTQYF.

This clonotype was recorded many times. Written as DNA, the CDR3 is TGTGCCAGCAGGTCACCGGGACAGCCCTCAAAAGAGACCCAGTACTTC. The encoded protein is CASRSPGQPSKETQYF. This chain joins TRBV7-2 and TRBJ2-5; the match to TRBD1 covers 7 bases. Germline lookup yields CDR1 SGHTA and CDR2 FQGNSA. The CDR3 sequence is 16 residues long. V shed 6 bases and J 3 bases; nucleotides not matched to a gene: 13.

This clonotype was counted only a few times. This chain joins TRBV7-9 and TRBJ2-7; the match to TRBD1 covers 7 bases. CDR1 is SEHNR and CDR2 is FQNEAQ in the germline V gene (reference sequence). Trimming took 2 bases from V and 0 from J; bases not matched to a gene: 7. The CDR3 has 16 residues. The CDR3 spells CASSLRSDRPSYEQYF. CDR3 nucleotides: TGTGCCAGCAGCTTACGGTCGGACAGGCCCTCCTACGAGCAGTACTTC.

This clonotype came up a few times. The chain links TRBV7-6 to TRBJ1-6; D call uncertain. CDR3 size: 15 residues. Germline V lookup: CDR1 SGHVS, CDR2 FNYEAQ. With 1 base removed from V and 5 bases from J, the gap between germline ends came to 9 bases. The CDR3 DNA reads TGTGCCAGCAGCTTAGGGGCAGCAAATAATTCACCCCTCCACTTT. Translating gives CASSLGAANNSPLHF.

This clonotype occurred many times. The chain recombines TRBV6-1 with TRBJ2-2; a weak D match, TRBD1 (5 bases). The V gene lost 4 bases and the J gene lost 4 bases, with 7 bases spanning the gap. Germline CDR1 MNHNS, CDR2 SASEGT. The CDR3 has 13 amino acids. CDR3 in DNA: TGTGCCAGCAGTGGACAGACCACCGGGGAGCTGTTTTTT. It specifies CASSGQTTGELFF.

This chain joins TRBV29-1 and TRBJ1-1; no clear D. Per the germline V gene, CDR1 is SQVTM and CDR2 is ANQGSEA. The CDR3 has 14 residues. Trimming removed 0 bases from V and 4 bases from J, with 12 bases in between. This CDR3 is CSVEERPGGTEAFF. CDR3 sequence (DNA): TGCAGCGTTGAAGAACGACCAGGAGGCACTGAAGCTTTCTTT.

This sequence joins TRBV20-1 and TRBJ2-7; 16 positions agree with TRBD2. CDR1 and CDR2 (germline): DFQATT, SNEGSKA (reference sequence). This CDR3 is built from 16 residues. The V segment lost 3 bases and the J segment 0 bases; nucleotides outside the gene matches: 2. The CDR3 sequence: CSASGTSGRASYEQYF. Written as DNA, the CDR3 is TGCAGTGCTAGTGGGACTAGCGGGAGGGCCTCCTACGAGCAGTACTTC.

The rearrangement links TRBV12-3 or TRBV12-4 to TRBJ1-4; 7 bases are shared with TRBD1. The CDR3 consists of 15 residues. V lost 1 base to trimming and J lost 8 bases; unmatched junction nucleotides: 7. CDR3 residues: CASSLVGTVQEKLFF. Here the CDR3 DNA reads TGTGCCAGCAGTTTAGTCGGGACAGTACAAGAAAAACTGTTTTTT.

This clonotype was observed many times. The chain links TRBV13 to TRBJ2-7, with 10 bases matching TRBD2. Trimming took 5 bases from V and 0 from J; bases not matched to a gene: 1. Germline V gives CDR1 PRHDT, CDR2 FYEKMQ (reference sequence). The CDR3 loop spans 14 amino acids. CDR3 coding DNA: TGTGCCAGCAGCGCTAGCGGGAGCTCCTACGAGCAGTACTTC. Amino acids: CASSASGSSYEQYF.

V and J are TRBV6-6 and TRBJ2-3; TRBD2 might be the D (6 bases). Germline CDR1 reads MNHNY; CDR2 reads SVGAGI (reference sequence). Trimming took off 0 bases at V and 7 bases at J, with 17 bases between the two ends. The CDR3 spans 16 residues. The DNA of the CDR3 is TGTGCCAGCAGTTACTCAGGCGGGGACCGACTTAATACGCAGTATTTT. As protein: CASSYSGGDRLNTQYF.

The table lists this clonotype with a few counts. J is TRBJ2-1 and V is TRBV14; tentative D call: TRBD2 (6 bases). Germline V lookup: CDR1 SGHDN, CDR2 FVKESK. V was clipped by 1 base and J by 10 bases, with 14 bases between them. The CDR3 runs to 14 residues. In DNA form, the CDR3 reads TGTGCCAGCAGCCAAGTATGGGGGAGGTACGAGCAGTTCTTC. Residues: CASSQVWGRYEQFF.

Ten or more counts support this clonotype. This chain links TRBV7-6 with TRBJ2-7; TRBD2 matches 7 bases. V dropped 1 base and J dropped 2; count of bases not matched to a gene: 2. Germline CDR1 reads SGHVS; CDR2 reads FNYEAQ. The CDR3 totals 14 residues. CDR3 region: CASSLGAGAYEQYF. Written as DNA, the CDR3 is TGTGCCAGCAGCTTAGGGGCGGGAGCCTACGAGCAGTACTTC.

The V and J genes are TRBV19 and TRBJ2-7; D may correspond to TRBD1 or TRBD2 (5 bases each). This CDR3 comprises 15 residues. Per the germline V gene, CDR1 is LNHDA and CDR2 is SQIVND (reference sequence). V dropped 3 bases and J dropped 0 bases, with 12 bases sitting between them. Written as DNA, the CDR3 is TGTGCCAGTAGTATCCAGGGACGGAACTCCTACGAGCAGTACTTC. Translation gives CASSIQGRNSYEQYF.

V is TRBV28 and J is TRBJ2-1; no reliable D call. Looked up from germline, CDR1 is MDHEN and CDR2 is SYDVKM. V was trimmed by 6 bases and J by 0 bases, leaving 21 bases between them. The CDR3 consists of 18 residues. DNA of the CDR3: TGTGCCAGCAGCCTAACCCGGTGGCTGCAGAGCTCCTACAATGAGCAGTTCTTC. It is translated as CASSLTRWLQSSYNEQFF.

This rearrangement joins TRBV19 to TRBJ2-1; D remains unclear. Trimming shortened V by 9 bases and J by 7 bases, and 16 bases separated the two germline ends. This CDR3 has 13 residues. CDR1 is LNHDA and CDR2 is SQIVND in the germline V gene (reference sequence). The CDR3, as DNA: TGTGCCAGCACCCCCCCAGAGGCGAATGAGCAGTTCTTC. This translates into CASTPPEANEQFF.

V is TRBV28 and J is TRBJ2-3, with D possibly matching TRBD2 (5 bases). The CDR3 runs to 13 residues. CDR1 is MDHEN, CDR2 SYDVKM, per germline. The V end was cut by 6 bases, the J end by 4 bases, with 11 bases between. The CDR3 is CASRSPGSDTQYF. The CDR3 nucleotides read TGTGCCAGCAGGTCCCCGGGGTCAGATACGCAGTATTTT.

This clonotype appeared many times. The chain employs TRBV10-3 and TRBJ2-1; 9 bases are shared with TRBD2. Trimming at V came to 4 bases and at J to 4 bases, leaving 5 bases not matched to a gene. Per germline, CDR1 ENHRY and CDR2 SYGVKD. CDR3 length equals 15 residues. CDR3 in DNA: TGTGCCATCAGTGGAATTAGCGGGGGATACAATGAGCAGTTCTTC. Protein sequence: CAISGISGGYNEQFF.

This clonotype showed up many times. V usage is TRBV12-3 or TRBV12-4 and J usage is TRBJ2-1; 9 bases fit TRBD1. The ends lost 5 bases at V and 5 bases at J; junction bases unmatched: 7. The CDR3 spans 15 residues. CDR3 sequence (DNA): TGTGCCAGCAGTGGACCGGGACAGGGAAACAATGAGCAGTTCTTC. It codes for CASSGPGQGNNEQFF.

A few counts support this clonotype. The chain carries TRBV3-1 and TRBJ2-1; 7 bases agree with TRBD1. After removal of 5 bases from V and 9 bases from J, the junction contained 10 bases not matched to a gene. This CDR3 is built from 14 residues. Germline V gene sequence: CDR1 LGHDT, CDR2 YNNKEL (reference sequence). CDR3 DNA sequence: TGTGCCAGCAGCGCCCGACAGGGTCTCGGTGAGCAGTTCTTC. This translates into CASSARQGLGEQFF.

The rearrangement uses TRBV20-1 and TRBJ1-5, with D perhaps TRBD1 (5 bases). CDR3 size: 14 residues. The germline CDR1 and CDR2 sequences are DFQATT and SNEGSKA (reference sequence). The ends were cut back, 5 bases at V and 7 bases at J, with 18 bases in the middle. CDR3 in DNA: TGCAGTGCTTTAAGCTGGGGGGATGGGCAGCCCCAGCATTTT. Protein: CSALSWGDGQPQHF.

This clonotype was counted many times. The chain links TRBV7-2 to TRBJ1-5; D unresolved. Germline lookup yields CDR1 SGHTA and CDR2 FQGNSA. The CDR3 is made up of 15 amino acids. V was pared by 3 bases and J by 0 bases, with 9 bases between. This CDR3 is CASSFSGYSNQPQHF. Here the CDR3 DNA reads TGTGCCAGCAGCTTCTCCGGCTATAGCAATCAGCCCCAGCATTTT.

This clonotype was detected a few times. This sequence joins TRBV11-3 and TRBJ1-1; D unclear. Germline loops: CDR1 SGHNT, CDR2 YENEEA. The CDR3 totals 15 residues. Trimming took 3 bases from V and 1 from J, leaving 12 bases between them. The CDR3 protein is CASSFKGIENTEAFF. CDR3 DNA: TGTGCCAGCAGCTTCAAAGGAATCGAGAACACTGAAGCTTTCTTT.

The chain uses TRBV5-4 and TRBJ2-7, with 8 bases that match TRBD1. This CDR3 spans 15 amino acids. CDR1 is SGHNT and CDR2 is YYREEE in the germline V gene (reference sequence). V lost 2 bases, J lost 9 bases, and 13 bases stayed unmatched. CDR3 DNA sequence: TGTGCCAGCAGCTTCGCCGGGACAGGCGGTTCCGTGCAGTACTTC. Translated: CASSFAGTGGSVQYF.

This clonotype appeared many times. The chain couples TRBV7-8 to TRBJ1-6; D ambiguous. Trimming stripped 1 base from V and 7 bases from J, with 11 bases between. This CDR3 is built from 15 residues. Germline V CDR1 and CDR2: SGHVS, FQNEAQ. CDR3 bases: TGTGCCAGCAGCTTAGTGGACTCTAGGAATTCACCCCTCCACTTT. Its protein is CASSLVDSRNSPLHF.